This TCR beta chain was sequenced in a study of blood T cell repertoires in COVID-19. Looking at the study overall: There were acute and convalescent COVID-19 samples, and they came from the United States, Italy and Spain. T cells, B-cell-depleted T cells, or PBMCs supplied cDNA or gDNA.

CDR3 length: 14 residues. The V gene lost 3 bases and the J gene lost 4 bases, with 10 bases spanning the gap. The germline gives CDR1 SEHNR, CDR2 FQNEAQ (reference sequence). Source study methods: Nucleated cell number was recorded as an estimate derived from reference gene primer amplification. Generated by immunoSEQ multiplex PCR, the TCRdb table keeps only in-frame clones and is missing some. V and J calls and clone size are those listed in that table; D and trimming were worked out from the DNA. The data show 150,000 or so clones, 87% seen once. Material for sequencing was peripheral blood. This TCR was sampled from a man of 80 years or more with acute or convalescent COVID-19. The rearrangement links TRBV7-9 to TRBJ2-1; D gene ambiguous. Here the CDR3 reads CASSFLARYNEQFF. CDR3 in DNA: TGTGCCAGCAGCTTTCTTGCGAGATACAATGAGCAGTTCTTC.